Listed here are 26 T cell receptor beta chains from one sample, sequenced in a study of blood T cell repertoires in COVID-19. The protocol was immunoSEQ multiplex PCR, while the TCRdb copy is restricted to in-frame clones and leaves out a portion. The sample includes 250,000 or so clones, approximately 83% of them seen just once. Sequenced input: PBMCs or T cells enriched from blood (not recorded which). The receptors come from a woman in her fifties or sixties who had recovered from COVID-19.

The V gene is TRBV7-3, the J gene TRBJ1-3, with D possibly being TRBD1 (5 bases). The length of the CDR3 is 15 residues. V was shortened by 5 bases and J by 0 bases, with 11 bases between the two germline ends. Germline V gives CDR1 SGHTA, CDR2 FQGTGA. CDR3 sequence: CASSPQGSSGNTIYF. The CDR3 DNA is TGTGCCAGCAGCCCCCAGGGTAGCTCTGGAAACACCATATATTTT.

The rearrangement links TRBV5-4 to TRBJ2-1, with a weak D call TRBD2 (5 bases). The CDR3 covers 12 residues. Germline-derived CDR1 and CDR2 are SGHNT and YYREEE (reference sequence). The V end was cut by 1 base, the J end by 10 bases, with 9 bases between. CDR3 sequence (DNA): TGTGCCAGCAGCTTGCGAGAGCGGGAGCAGTTCTTC. Its protein is CASSLREREQFF. Together with reference TRBV5-4 and TRBJ2-1, the CDR3 gives the full variable domain: ETGVTQSPTHLIKTRGQQVTLRCSSQSGHNTVSWYQQALGQGPQFIFQYYREEENGRGNFPPRFSGLQFPNYSSELNVNALELDDSALYLCASSLREREQFFGPGTRLTVL.

This clone appeared a few times. This chain links TRBV11-3 with TRBJ2-1; 16 positions agree with TRBD2. CDR3 length equals 15 residues. J was trimmed by 8 bases and V by 5 bases; bases with no gene match: 3. Germline V gene data show CDR1 as SGHNT and CDR2 as YENEEA. The CDR3: CASSRGTSGRDEQFF. The CDR3 DNA reads as TGTGCCAGCAGCCGCGGGACTAGCGGGAGGGATGAGCAGTTCTTC.

The V gene is TRBV7-9, the J gene TRBJ2-7; 9 bases match TRBD1. The germline V gene has CDR1 SEHNR and CDR2 FQNEAQ (reference sequence). The CDR3 runs 13 residues. Here the CDR3 reads CVVGTGRTYEQYF. CDR3 nucleotide sequence: TGTGTCGTGGGGACAGGGCGAACCTACGAGCAGTACTTC.

V is TRBV7-9 and J is TRBJ2-1; D is ambiguous. The CDR3 is made up of 15 amino acids. Germline V CDR1 and CDR2: SEHNR, FQNEAQ (reference sequence). Deletions cut 3 bases from V and 7 bases from J, with 16 bases between. The CDR3 nucleotides read TGTGCCAGCAGCTTGAGCGCCAGAAGTGGGAATGAGCAGTTCTTC. It translates to CASSLSARSGNEQFF.

The chain couples TRBV24-1 to TRBJ2-7; D is uncertain. CDR3 length: 13 residues. Germline values: CDR1 KGHDR, CDR2 SFDVKD. V was shortened by 10 bases and J by 3 bases, with 15 bases between the two germline ends. CDR3 DNA: TGTGCCACTTCAACGGTCGATTTCTACGAGCAGTACTTC. Protein product: CATSTVDFYEQYF.

This chain connects TRBV2 to TRBJ2-7, with D perhaps matching TRBD2 (6 bases). Germline V gives CDR1 SNHLY, CDR2 FYNNEI. This CDR3 contains 15 residues. V was trimmed by 5 bases and J by 7 bases, leaving 21 bases between them. The CDR3 spells CASSRDWRRSGEQYF. The CDR3 DNA sequence: TGTGCCAGCAGTAGGGACTGGCGGAGATCGGGTGAGCAGTACTTC.

The chain combines TRBV9 with TRBJ1-2, with 7 bases that match TRBD1. CDR1 is SGDLS and CDR2 is YYNGEE in the germline V gene. The CDR3 totals 15 residues. J lost 5 bases, V lost 4 bases, and 11 bases had no gene match. CDR3 region: CASSSTGQNLYGYTF. The CDR3, as DNA: TGTGCCAGCAGCTCAACGGGACAGAACTTATATGGCTACACCTTC.

V gene TRBV27 combines with J gene TRBJ2-1; D perhaps matches TRBD2 (6 bases). Per germline, CDR1 MNHEY and CDR2 SMNVEV (reference sequence). The CDR3 is 17 amino acids. The V end lost 6 bases, the J end lost 2 bases, and 20 bases lay between the germline ends. CDR3 region: CASSPTGVKFPYNEQFF. The DNA of the CDR3 is TGTGCCAGCAGCCCCACGGGGGTGAAGTTTCCCTACAATGAGCAGTTCTTC.

This clone showed up just a few times. The J gene is TRBJ1-5, the V gene TRBV5-6, with TRBD1 matching over 9 bases. With 2 bases clipped from V and 5 bases from J, the junction kept 5 bases outside the gene matches. CDR1 is SGHDT, CDR2 YYEEEE, per germline. This CDR3 has 15 residues. The DNA of the CDR3 is TGTGCCAGCAGCTTCGGACAGGGGAGATATCAGCCCCAGCATTTT. It is translated as CASSFGQGRYQPQHF.

This clone was picked up one time. This chain links TRBV3-1 (or the pseudogene TRBV3-2) with TRBJ1-3, with D maybe TRBD1 (5 bases). V was pared by 8 bases and J by 6 bases, with 17 bases between. CDR1 and CDR2 (germline): LGHDT, YNNKEL (reference sequence). This CDR3 region has 14 residues. The CDR3 DNA sequence: TGTGCCAGCGCCTTCGGAGGGACGTTAAACACCATATATTTT. Its translation: CASAFGGTLNTIYF.

This chain connects TRBV13 to TRBJ2-7; 8 nucleotides agree with TRBD1. Looked up from germline, CDR1 is PRHDT and CDR2 is FYEKMQ (reference sequence). The CDR3 is 16 residues long. V gave up 5 bases and J gave up 0 bases; unmatched junction bases: 9. The CDR3 nucleotides read TGTGCCAGCAGCGCCCGACAGGGGTCGAGCTCCTACGAGCAGTACTTC. This gives the protein CASSARQGSSSYEQYF. The full variable domain, rest sourced from reference TRBV13 and TRBJ2-7, is AAGVIQSPRHLIKEKRETATLKCYPIPRHDTVYWYQQGPGQDPQFLISFYEKMQSDKGSIPDRFSAQQFSDYHSELNMSSLELGDSALYFCASSARQGSSSYEQYFGPGTRLTVT.

J is TRBJ1-2 and V is TRBV2; TRBD1 aligns across 8 bases. The length of the CDR3 is 17 residues. Germline assignment: CDR1 SNHLY and CDR2 FYNNEI. Trimming at V came to 4 bases and at J to 7 bases, leaving 17 bases not matched to a gene. In DNA, the CDR3 is TGTGCCAGCAGTGCTCGATGGATAAGGACAGGGCGATCTGGCTACACCTTC. It encodes CASSARWIRTGRSGYTF.

This clone came up once. The chain couples TRBV7-2 to TRBJ1-2; 9 bases are a match to TRBD1. J gave up 8 bases and V 6 bases, and 10 bases lay outside the gene matches. The CDR3 has 14 amino acids. CDR1 is SGHTA, CDR2 FQGNSA, per germline. The CDR3 region is CASRLRDRVSGYTF. CDR3 nucleotides: TGTGCCAGCAGACTCCGGGACAGGGTCTCCGGCTACACCTTC.

The chain combines TRBV7-8 with TRBJ2-1; 8 bases agree with TRBD1. Germline V gives CDR1 SGHVS, CDR2 FQNEAQ. V dropped 1 base and J dropped 5; count of bases not matched to a gene: 10. This CDR3 is 17 amino acids long. CDR3 loop: CASSLDRTGKNNNEQFF. DNA of the CDR3: TGTGCCAGCAGCTTAGACAGGACAGGGAAGAACAACAATGAGCAGTTCTTC.

The V gene is TRBV2, the J gene TRBJ1-1; maybe TRBD1 (6 bases). V lost 3 bases and J lost 0, with 11 bases in between. Germline loops: CDR1 SNHLY, CDR2 FYNNEI. There are 15 residues in the CDR3. CDR3 bases: TGTGCCAGCAGTGATTGGCCAGGGGTGAACACTGAAGCTTTCTTT. It specifies CASSDWPGVNTEAFF.

Ten or more counts support this clone. V is TRBV13 and J is TRBJ2-4; D ambiguous. This CDR3 has 14 amino acids. Germline lookup yields CDR1 PRHDT and CDR2 FYEKMQ (reference sequence). Trimming took 5 bases from V and 0 from J, leaving 8 bases between them. In nucleotides, the CDR3 is TGTGCCAGCAGCCTAACCGTAGCCAAAAACATTCAGTACTTC. This gives the protein CASSLTVAKNIQYF.

The CDR3 sequence: CASSLIRTSGKGPPRYNEQFF. The CDR3 region has the DNA TGCGCCAGCAGCTTGATCCGGACTAGCGGGAAGGGCCCTCCGAGATACAATGAGCAGTTCTTC. V gene TRBV5-1 combines with J gene TRBJ2-1, with 12 bases identical to TRBD2. The germline CDR1 and CDR2 sequences are SGHRS and YFSETQ. V lost 1 base, J lost 4 bases, and 18 bases stayed unmatched. The CDR3 totals 21 residues.

The V and J genes are TRBV7-8 and TRBJ2-2; D is unresolved. The V gene lost 1 base and the J gene lost 2 bases, with 5 bases spanning the gap. Germline V gene data show CDR1 as SGHVS and CDR2 as FQNEAQ. This CDR3 region has 14 residues. CDR3 coding DNA: TGTGCCAGCAGCTTAGATCATAACACCGGGGAGCTGTTTTTT. Encoded protein: CASSLDHNTGELFF.

The rearrangement links TRBV5-6 to TRBJ2-1; weak D call: TRBD1 (6 bases). CDR3 size: 16 residues. Germline lookup yields CDR1 SGHDT and CDR2 YYEEEE. V shed 4 bases and J shed 1 base, with 15 bases lying between them. This chain's CDR3 is CASSHPGVESYNEQFF. CDR3 coding DNA: TGTGCCAGCAGCCACCCAGGGGTGGAATCCTACAATGAGCAGTTCTTC.

The chain links TRBV14 to TRBJ2-2, with 9 bases aligning to TRBD2. The CDR3 has 13 amino acids. V trimming: 7 bases; J trimming: 7 bases; junction bases outside the gene matches: 4. Germline CDR1 is SGHDN and CDR2 is FVKESK. The CDR3 region is CASMGLAGGELFF. The CDR3 region has the DNA TGTGCCAGCATGGGACTAGCAGGCGGGGAGCTGTTTTTT.

This sequence joins TRBV27 and TRBJ2-7; 7 bases are shared with TRBD2. Germline V gene data show CDR1 as MNHEY and CDR2 as SMNVEV (reference sequence). V dropped 2 bases and J dropped 4; count of bases not matched to a gene: 8. The length of the CDR3 is 15 residues. The CDR3 protein is CASSLIAGEKYEQYF. In DNA form, the CDR3 reads TGTGCCAGCAGTTTAATCGCGGGAGAGAAATACGAGCAGTACTTC.

The chain recombines TRBV12-3 or TRBV12-4 with TRBJ1-2, with TRBD1 matching 8 bases. Trimming cost V 7 bases and J 4 bases; bases outside gene matches: 5. The CDR3 covers 13 residues. CDR3 DNA: TGTGCCAGCATTATGACAGGGGCCTATGGCTACACCTTC. Protein sequence: CASIMTGAYGYTF.

CDR3 loop: CASSQQGQAPYEQYF. The DNA of the CDR3 is TGTGCCAGCAGCCAACAGGGACAGGCACCCTACGAGCAGTACTTC. J is TRBJ2-7 and V is TRBV21-1; the table's D gene call, TRBD1, was not cross checked with the DNA. TRBV21-1 corresponds to a pseudogene. The CDR3 totals 15 residues.

This clone has only one observation. DNA of the CDR3: TGTGCCAACGAATCGACGGGAAGCTCCTACAATGAGCAGTTCTTC. As protein: CANESTGSSYNEQFF. This chain connects TRBV7-2 to TRBJ2-1, with a weak D call TRBD2 (5 bases). CDR1 and CDR2 from the germline V gene are SGHTA and FQGNSA. The CDR3 consists of 15 residues. V lost 10 bases and J 0 bases, leaving 16 bases between the germline ends.

J is TRBJ2-3 and V is TRBV30, with 7 bases aligning to TRBD1. CDR3 length: 13 residues. V was clipped by 7 bases and J by 6 bases; unmatched bases: 10. CDR1 and CDR2 from the germline V gene are GTSNPN and SVGIG (reference sequence). In DNA, the CDR3 is TGTGCCTCCACTACAGGGGCTGGGGATACGCAGTATTTT. It encodes CASTTGAGDTQYF.